The 20 T cell receptor beta chains listed next were all sequenced from one sample in a study of blood T cell repertoires in COVID-19. The protocol was immunoSEQ multiplex PCR, while the TCRdb copy is restricted to in-frame clones and leaves out a portion. This table holds about 240,000 clones, over 80% found once. Sequences were obtained from peripheral blood. The receptors come from a man aged 25-45 years who had recovered from COVID-19.

In its sample, this clone was seen a few times. The V gene is TRBV7-3, the J gene TRBJ1-2, with 10 positions matching TRBD1. The CDR3 runs 15 residues. The V gene's germline CDR1 is SGHTA and CDR2 FQGTGA. Losses at the gene ends were 4 bases for V and 7 bases for J; bases not matched to a gene: 9. In DNA form, the CDR3 reads TGTGCCAGCAGCTCGACAGGGGGCGCGTTCCTTGGCTACACCTTC. Its translation is CASSSTGGAFLGYTF.

This chain connects TRBV19 to TRBJ2-2, with D possibly matching TRBD1 (6 bases). Trimming cost V 3 bases and J 5 bases, with 7 bases left between them. The germline V gene encodes CDR1 LNHDA and CDR2 SQIVND (reference sequence). The CDR3 extends over 13 amino acids. CDR3 nucleotides: TGTGCCAGTAGTATGGACAGTACCGGGGAGCTGTTTTTT. Its translation: CASSMDSTGELFF.

The rearrangement uses TRBV5-1 and TRBJ2-6; 8 nucleotides align to TRBD1. Unmatched junction bases numbered 6, after V lost 4 bases and J lost 0 bases. Looked up from germline, CDR1 is SGHRS and CDR2 is YFSETQ. This CDR3 contains 17 residues. CDR3 loop: CASSHDRGTSGANVLTF. CDR3 DNA sequence: TGCGCCAGCAGCCATGACAGGGGAACCTCTGGGGCCAACGTCCTGACTTTC. The whole variable domain, filled in from reference TRBV5-1 and TRBJ2-6, reads KAGVTQTPRYLIKTRGQQVTLSCSPISGHRSVSWYQQTPGQGLQFLFEYFSETQRNKGNFPGRFSGRQFSNSRSEMNVSTLELGDSALYLCASSHDRGTSGANVLTFGAGSRLTVL.

The chain recombines TRBV23-1 with TRBJ2-1; 11 bases line up with TRBD2. TRBV23-1 is an ORF, with its function uncertain. The V gene end was trimmed by 6 bases and the J gene end by 12 bases; junction bases not matched to a gene: 13. The CDR3 is made up of 15 amino acids. DNA for the CDR3: TGCGCCAGCAGCCCTTACCTAGCGGGGGGAGTCGGGCAGTTCTTC. Encoded protein: CASSPYLAGGVGQFF.

The chain is built from TRBV13 and TRBJ1-1; possibly TRBD1 for D (6 bases). Germline lookup yields CDR1 PRHDT and CDR2 FYEKMQ (reference sequence). Trimming left V 4 bases short and J 2 bases short, with 14 bases between. CDR3 length: 15 residues. For the CDR3, the DNA is TGTGCCAGCAGCTCGCTGACAGGAGGAAACACTGAAGCTTTCTTT. Amino acids: CASSSLTGGNTEAFF.

The chain joins TRBV7-9 to TRBJ2-7; TRBD1 is a possible D gene (6 bases). V lost 5 bases and J 2 bases, leaving 13 bases between the germline ends. There are 14 residues in the CDR3. The germline V gene encodes CDR1 SEHNR and CDR2 FQNEAQ (reference sequence). The CDR3 region has the DNA TGTGCCAGCAGCCGATCGGACAGCCCCTACGAGCAGTACGTC. Its translation: CASSRSDSPYEQYV.

The rearrangement joins TRBV2 to TRBJ2-7, with D possibly TRBD1 on 6 matching bases. CDR3 length equals 13 residues. Germline CDR1 and CDR2: SNHLY and FYNNEI. V lost 6 bases and J 5 bases, leaving 14 bases between the germline ends. CDR3 nucleotides: TGTGCCAGCAGCCGAGGGGGTGTTCACGAGCAGTACTTC. Translating it yields CASSRGGVHEQYF.

The chain is built from TRBV10-3 and TRBJ1-1; 8 nucleotides line up with TRBD1. Unmatched junction bases numbered 2, after V lost 4 bases and J lost 4 bases. Germline V gene sequence: CDR1 ENHRY, CDR2 SYGVKD. The CDR3 length is 13 residues. CDR3 loop: CAISGTGGTEAFF. The CDR3 DNA reads TGTGCCATCAGTGGAACAGGGGGCACTGAAGCTTTCTTT.

J is TRBJ1-2 and V is TRBV7-8; D not certain. The CDR3 is made up of 17 amino acids. The V gene's germline CDR1 is SGHVS and CDR2 FQNEAQ. Trimming took off 5 bases at V and 8 bases at J, with 27 bases between the two ends. CDR3 loop: CASSPGQRGIIGVGYTF. Written as DNA, the CDR3 is TGTGCCAGCAGCCCTGGTCAGCGGGGTATTATCGGGGTCGGCTACACCTTC.

The chain joins TRBV5-1 to TRBJ1-3, with D possibly TRBD1 on 6 matching bases. The CDR3 consists of 15 residues. Germline CDR1 is SGHRS and CDR2 is YFSETQ. The V end was cut by 2 bases, the J end by 3 bases, with 12 bases between. This CDR3 is CASSLAGDGGNTIYF. The CDR3 DNA sequence: TGCGCCAGCAGCTTAGCAGGGGACGGTGGAAACACCATATATTTT.

This clone was picked up a small number of times. Written as DNA, the CDR3 is TGTGCCAGCAGTGATTTAGGGGAGGGTAATCAGCCCCAGCATTTT. It encodes CASSDLGEGNQPQHF. The gene calls are TRBV7-9 and TRBJ1-5; D may be TRBD1 (5 bases). The CDR3 covers 15 residues. Deletions cut 6 bases from V and 4 bases from J, with 16 bases between. Looked up from germline, CDR1 is SEHNR and CDR2 is FQNEAQ (reference sequence). The full variable domain, rest sourced from reference TRBV7-9 and TRBJ1-5, is DTGVSQNPRHKITKRGQNVTFRCDPISEHNRLYWYRQTLGQGPEFLTYFQNEAQLEKSRLLSDRFSAERPKGSFSTLEIQRTEQGDSAMYLCASSDLGEGNQPQHFGDGTRLSIL.

This clone turned up a few times. The chain combines TRBV24-1 with TRBJ2-2, with 7 bases identical to TRBD1. CDR1 KGHDR and CDR2 SFDVKD come from the germline V gene. With 5 bases clipped from V and 1 base from J, the junction kept 3 bases outside the gene matches. The CDR3 length is 15 residues. The CDR3 nucleotides are TGTGCCACCAGTGCTACAGGGGTGAACACCGGGGAGCTGTTTTTT. It yields the protein CATSATGVNTGELFF.

In this sample, this clone turned up a few times. The J gene is TRBJ1-1, the V gene TRBV5-8; D gene ambiguous. This CDR3 comprises 13 residues. The ends were cut back, 4 bases at V and 1 base at J, with 8 bases in the middle. The germline gives CDR1 SGHTS, CDR2 YDEGEE. The CDR3 DNA follows: TGTGCCAGCAGCGCGAAGAGGAACACTGAAGCTTTCTTT. Translated, it gives CASSAKRNTEAFF.

The chain employs TRBV5-8 and TRBJ2-1; tentatively, D is TRBD2 (7 bases). CDR1 SGHTS and CDR2 YDEGEE come from the germline V gene. Trimming shortened V by 0 bases and J by 2 bases, and 9 bases separated the two germline ends. The CDR3 spans 15 residues. Here the CDR3 reads CASSLGGGPYNEQFF. As DNA, the CDR3 is TGTGCCAGCAGCTTGGGGGGGGGCCCCTACAATGAGCAGTTCTTC.

This clone occurred once. CDR3 nucleotide sequence: TGTGCCAGCAGTTCGATGACTAGCGGGGGGGCGAGCTCCTACGAGCAGTACGTC. Its translation is CASSSMTSGGASSYEQYV. The chain recombines TRBV28 with TRBJ2-7, with 14 bases fitting TRBD2. Germline lookup yields CDR1 MDHEN and CDR2 SYDVKM. The CDR3 has 18 amino acids. V lost 4 bases and J lost 0; bases outside the gene matches: 8.

The rearrangement joins TRBV21-1 to TRBJ1-1. TRBV21-1 is annotated as a pseudogene. The CDR3 runs 17 residues. The CDR3 protein is CASSKPAREKENTEAFF. The CDR3 nucleotides are TGTGCCAGCAGCAAACCCGCACGGGAGAAGGAGAACACTGAAGCTTTCTTT.

J is TRBJ1-2 and V is TRBV5-4; no definite D call. Trimming shortened V by 2 bases and J by 8 bases, and 10 bases separated the two germline ends. The CDR3 consists of 12 residues. Germline CDR1 is SGHNT and CDR2 is YYREEE (reference sequence). The CDR3 nucleotides are TGTGCCAGCAGCTTTGGCGGTCTGGGCTACACCTTC. Its protein is CASSFGGLGYTF.

The chain links TRBV6-6 to TRBJ1-4; TRBD1 might be the D (5 bases). Trimming removed 2 bases from V and 7 bases from J, with 11 bases in between. The CDR3 totals 14 residues. Germline lookup yields CDR1 MNHNY and CDR2 SVGAGI (reference sequence). This chain's CDR3 is CASSYGTGGEKLFF. The CDR3 DNA is TGTGCCAGCAGTTACGGGACGGGGGGTGAAAAACTGTTTTTT.

The chain recombines TRBV3-1 (or the pseudogene TRBV3-2) with TRBJ2-2, with 8 positions matching TRBD2. The germline CDR1 and CDR2 sequences are LGHDT and YNNKEL (reference sequence). V was pared by 1 base and J by 5 bases, with 0 bases of the junction left unmatched. This CDR3 comprises 14 residues. CDR3 nucleotide sequence: TGTGCCAGCAGCCAAGCGGGGGGGACCGGGGAGCTGTTTTTT. As protein: CASSQAGGTGELFF.

The chain carries TRBV18 and TRBJ1-6, with TRBD1 as a possible D gene (6 bases). The CDR3 has 14 residues. CDR1 is KGHSH, CDR2 LQKENI, per germline. V was pared by 8 bases and J by 6 bases, with 14 bases between. The CDR3 reads CASGPGHRNSPLHF. In DNA, the CDR3 is TGTGCCAGCGGACCGGGACACCGTAATTCACCCCTCCACTTT.